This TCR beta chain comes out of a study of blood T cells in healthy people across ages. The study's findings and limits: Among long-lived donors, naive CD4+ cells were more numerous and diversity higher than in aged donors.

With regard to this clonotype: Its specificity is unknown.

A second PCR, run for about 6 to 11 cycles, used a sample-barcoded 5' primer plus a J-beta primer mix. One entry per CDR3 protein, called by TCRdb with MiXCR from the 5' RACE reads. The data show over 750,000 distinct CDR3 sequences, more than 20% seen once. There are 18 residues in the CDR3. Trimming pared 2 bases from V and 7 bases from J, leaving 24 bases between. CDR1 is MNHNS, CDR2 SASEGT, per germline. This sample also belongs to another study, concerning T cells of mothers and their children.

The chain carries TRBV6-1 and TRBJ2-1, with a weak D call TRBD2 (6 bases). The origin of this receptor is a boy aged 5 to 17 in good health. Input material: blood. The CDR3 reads CASSELIELDLAINEQFF. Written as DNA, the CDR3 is TGTGCCAGCAGTGAATTGATAGAGCTGGATCTAGCGATTAATGAGCAGTTCTTC.